This note documents a single T cell receptor (beta chain) sequence. This entry comes from a study of blood T cell repertoires in COVID-19. As for the study in general: Samples representing acute and convalescent COVID-19 were sourced from the United States, Italy and Spain. T cells, B-cell-depleted T cells, or PBMCs provided the cDNA or gDNA that served as material.

Source study methods: Amplifying reference gene primers gave estimates of nucleated cell counts. Sequencing used immunoSEQ multiplex PCR; TCRdb keeps in-frame clones, though not all of them. The V and J calls and the clone size are those of that table, but D and trimming were determined from the DNA. This table holds 35,000 to 50,000 clones, approximately 80% found once. V lost 4 bases to trimming and J lost 4 bases, with 12 bases between them. The CDR3 contains 14 residues. Germline-derived CDR1 and CDR2 are SEHNR and FQNEAQ (reference sequence). Sequences were obtained from peripheral blood. This TCR was sampled from a man between 65 and 85 years old with active or convalescent COVID-19. The chain uses TRBV7-9 and TRBJ2-3; unclear D gene. CDR3 nucleotide sequence: TGTGCCAGCAGCTCAAAGAGCGTAGCAGATACGCAGTATTTT. Translation: CASSSKSVADTQYF.